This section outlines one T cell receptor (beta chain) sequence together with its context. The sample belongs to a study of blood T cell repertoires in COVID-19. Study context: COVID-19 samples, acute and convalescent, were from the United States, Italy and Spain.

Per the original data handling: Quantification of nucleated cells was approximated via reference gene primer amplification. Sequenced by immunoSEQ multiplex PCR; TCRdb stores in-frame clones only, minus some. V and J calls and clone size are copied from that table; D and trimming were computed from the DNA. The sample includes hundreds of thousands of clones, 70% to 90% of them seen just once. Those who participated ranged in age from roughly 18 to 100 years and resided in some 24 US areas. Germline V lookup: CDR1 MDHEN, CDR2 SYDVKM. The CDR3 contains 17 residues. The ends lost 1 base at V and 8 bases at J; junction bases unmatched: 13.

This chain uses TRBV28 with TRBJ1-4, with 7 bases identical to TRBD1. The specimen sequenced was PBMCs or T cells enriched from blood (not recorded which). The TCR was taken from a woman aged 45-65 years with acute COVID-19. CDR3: CASSLYPTQGDWEKLFF. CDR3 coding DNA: TGTGCCAGCAGTTTATACCCAACTCAGGGGGATTGGGAAAAACTGTTTTTT. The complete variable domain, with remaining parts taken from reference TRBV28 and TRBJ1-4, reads DVKVTQSSRYLVKRTGEKVFLECVQDMDHENMFWYRQDPGLGLRLIYFSYDVKMKEKGDIPEGYSVSREKKERFSLILESASTNQTSMYLCASSLYPTQGDWEKLFFGSGTQLSVL.